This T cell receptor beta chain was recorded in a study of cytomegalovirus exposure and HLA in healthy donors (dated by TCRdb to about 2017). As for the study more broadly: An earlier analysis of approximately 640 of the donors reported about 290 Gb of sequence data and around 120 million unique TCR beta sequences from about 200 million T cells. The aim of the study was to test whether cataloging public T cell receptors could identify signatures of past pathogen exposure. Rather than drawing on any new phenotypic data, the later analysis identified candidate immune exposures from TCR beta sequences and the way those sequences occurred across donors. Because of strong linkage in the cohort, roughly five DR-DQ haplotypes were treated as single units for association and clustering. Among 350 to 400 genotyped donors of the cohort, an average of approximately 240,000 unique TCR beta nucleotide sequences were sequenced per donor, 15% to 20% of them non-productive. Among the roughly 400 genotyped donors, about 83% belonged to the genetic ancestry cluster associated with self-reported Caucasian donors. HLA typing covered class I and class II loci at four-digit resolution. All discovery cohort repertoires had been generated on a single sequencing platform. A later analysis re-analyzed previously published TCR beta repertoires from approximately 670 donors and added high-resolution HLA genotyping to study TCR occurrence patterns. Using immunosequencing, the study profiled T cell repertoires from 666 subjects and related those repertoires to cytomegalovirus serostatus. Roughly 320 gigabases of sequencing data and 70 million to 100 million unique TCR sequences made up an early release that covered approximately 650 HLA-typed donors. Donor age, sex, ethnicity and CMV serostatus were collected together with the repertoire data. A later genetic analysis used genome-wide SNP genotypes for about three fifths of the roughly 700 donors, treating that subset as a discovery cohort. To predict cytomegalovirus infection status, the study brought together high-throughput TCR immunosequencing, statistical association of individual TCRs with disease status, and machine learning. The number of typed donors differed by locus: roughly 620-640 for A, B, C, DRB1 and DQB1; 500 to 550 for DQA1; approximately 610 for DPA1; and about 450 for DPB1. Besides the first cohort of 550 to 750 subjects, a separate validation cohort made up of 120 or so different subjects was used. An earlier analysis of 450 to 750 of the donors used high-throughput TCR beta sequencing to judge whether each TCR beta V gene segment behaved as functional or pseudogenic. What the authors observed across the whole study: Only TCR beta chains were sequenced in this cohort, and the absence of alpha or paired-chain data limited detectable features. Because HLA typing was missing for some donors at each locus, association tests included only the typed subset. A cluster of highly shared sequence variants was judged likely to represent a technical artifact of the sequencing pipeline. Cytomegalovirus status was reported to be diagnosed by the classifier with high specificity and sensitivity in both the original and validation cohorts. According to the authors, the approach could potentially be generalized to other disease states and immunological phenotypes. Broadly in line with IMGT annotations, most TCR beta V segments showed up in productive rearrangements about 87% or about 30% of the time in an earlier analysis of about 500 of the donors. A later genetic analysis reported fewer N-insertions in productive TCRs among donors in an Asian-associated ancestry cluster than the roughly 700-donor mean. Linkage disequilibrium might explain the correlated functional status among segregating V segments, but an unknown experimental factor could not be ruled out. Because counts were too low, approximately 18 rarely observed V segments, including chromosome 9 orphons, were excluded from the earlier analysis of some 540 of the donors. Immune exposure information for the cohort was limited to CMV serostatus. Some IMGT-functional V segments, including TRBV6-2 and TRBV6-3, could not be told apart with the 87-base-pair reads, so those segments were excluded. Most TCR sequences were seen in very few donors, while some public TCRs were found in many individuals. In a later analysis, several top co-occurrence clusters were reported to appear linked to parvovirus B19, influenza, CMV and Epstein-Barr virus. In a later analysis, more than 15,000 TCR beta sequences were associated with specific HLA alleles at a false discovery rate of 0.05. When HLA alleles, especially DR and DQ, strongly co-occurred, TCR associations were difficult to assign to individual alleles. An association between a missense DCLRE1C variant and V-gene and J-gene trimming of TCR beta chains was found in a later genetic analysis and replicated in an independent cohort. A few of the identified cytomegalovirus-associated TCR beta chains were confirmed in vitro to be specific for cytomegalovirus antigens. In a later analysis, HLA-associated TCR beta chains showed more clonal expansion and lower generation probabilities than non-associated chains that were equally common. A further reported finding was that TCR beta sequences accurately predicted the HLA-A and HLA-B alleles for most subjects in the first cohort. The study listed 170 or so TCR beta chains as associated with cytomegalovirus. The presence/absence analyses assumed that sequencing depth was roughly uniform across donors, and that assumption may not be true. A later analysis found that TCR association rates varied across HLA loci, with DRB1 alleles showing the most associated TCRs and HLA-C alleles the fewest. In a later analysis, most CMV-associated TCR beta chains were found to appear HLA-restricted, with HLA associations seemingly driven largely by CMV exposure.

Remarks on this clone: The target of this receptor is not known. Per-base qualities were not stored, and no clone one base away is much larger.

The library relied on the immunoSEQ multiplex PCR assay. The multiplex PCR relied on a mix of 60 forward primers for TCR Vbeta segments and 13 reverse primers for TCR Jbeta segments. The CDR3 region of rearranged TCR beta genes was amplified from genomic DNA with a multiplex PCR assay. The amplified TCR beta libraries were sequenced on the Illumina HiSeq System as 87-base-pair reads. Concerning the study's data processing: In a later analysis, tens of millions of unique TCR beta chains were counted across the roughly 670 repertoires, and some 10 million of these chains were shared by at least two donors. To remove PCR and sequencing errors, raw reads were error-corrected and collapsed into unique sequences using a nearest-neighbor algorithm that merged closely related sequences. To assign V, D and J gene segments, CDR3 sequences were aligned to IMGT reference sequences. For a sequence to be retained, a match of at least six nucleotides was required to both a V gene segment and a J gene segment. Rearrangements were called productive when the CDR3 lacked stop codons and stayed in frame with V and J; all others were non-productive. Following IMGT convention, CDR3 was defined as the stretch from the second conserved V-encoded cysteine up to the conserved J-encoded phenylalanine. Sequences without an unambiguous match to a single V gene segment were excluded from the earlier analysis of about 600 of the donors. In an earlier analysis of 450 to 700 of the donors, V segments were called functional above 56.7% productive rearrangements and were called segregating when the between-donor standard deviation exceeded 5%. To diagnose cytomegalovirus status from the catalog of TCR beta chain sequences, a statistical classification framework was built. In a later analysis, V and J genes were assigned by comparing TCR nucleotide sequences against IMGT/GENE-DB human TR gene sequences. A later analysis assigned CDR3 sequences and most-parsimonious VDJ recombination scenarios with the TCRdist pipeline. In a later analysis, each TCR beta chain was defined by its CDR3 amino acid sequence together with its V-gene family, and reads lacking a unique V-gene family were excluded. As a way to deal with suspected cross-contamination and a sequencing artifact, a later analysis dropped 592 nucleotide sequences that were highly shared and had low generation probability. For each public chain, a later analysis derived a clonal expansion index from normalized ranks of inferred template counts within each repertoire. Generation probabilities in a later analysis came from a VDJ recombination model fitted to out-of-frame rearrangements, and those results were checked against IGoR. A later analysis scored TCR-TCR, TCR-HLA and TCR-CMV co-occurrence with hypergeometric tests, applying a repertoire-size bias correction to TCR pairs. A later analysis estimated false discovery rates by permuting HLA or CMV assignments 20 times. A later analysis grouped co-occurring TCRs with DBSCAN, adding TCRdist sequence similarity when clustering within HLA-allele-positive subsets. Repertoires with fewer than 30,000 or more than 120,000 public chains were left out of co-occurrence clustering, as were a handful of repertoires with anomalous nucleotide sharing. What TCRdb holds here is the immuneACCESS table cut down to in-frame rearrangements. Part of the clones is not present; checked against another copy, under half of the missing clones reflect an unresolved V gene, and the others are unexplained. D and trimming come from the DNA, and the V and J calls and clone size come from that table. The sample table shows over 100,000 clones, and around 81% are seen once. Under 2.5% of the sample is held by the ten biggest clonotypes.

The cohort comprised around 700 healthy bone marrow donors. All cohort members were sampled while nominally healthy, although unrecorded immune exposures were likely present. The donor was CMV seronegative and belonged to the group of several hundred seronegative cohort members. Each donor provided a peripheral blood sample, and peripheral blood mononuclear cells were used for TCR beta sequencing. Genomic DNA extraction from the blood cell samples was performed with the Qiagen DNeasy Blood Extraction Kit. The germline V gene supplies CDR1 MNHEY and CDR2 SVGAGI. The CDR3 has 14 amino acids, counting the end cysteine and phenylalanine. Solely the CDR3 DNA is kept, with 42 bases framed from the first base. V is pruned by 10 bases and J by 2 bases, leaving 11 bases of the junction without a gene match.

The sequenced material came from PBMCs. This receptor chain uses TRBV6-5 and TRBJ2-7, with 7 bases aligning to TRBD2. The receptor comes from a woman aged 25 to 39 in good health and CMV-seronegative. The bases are TGTGCCACCTCTGGGGCGGGAGAGACCTACGAGCAGTACTTC. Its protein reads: CATSGAGETYEQYF.